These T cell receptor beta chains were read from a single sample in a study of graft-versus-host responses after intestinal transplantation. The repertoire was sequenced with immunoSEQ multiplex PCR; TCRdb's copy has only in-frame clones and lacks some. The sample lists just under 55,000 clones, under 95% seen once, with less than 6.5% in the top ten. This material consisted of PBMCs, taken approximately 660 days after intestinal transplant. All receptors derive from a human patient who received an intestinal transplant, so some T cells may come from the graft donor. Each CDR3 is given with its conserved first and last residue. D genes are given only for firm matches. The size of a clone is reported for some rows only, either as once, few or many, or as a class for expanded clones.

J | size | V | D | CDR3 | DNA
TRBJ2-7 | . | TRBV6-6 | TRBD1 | CASSYAQGEYEQYF | TGTGCCAGCAGTTACGCACAGGGGGAATACGAGCAGTACTTC
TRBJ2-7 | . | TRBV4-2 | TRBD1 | CASSSGTGDEQYF | TGTGCCAGCAGCTCTGGGACAGGGGACGAGCAGTACTTC
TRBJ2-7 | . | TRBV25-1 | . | CASSLDSYEQYF | TGTGCCAGCAGCCTGGACAGCTACGAGCAGTACTTC
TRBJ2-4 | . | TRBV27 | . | CASSGGSGNIQYF | TGTGCCAGCTCCGGCGGTTCTGGAAACATTCAGTACTTC
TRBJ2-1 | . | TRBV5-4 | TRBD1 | CASSWDRGNEQFF | TGTGCCAGCAGCTGGGACAGGGGGAATGAGCAGTTCTTC
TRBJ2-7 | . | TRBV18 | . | CASSPLANPTTEQYF | TGTGCCAGCTCACCACTAGCAAATCCCACTACCGAGCAGTACTTC
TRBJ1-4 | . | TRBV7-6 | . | CASSSIGGVPNEKLFF | TGTGCCAGCAGCTCAATAGGTGGGGTACCAAATGAAAAACTGTTTTTT
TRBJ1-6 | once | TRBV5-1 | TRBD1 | CASRKARSGQGNSPLHF | TGCGCCAGCCGTAAGGCCCGATCCGGACAGGGGAATTCACCCCTCCACTTT
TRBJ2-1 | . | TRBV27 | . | CASSWWRGLNEQFF | TGTGCCAGCAGTTGGTGGAGGGGGCTCAATGAGCAGTTCTTC
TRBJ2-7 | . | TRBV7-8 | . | CASSLGSGPEQYF | TGTGCCAGCAGCTTAGGATCGGGGCCCGAGCAGTACTTC
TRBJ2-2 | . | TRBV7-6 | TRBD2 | CASSPTLTSGGQVTGELFF | TGTGCCAGCAGCCCCACCCTGACTAGCGGGGGGCAAGTAACCGGGGAGCTGTTTTTT
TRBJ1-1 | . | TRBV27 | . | CASSLSKWGNTEAFF | TGTGCCAGCAGTTTATCCAAATGGGGCAACACTGAAGCTTTCTTT
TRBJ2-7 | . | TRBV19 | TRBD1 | CASAPGTGYHEQYF | TGTGCCAGCGCTCCGGGGACAGGGTACCACGAGCAGTACTTC
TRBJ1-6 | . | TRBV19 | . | CASRKARTVSDNSPLHF | TGTGCCAGTAGAAAGGCCCGGACAGTCTCCGATAATTCACCCCTCCACTTT
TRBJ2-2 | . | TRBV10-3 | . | CAILEGDGELFF | TGTGCCATCTTAGAGGGTGACGGGGAGCTGTTTTTT
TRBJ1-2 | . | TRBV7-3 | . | CASSVGGGVGYTF | TGTGCCAGCAGCGTAGGGGGTGGGGTTGGCTACACCTTC
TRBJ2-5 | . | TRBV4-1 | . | CASSQEGHDQETQYF | TGCGCCAGCAGCCAAGAGGGTCACGACCAAGAGACCCAGTACTTC
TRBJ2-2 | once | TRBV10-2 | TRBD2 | CASSLGSGRFDTGELFF | TGCGCCAGCAGTCTTGGTAGCGGGAGATTCGACACCGGGGAGCTGTTTTTT
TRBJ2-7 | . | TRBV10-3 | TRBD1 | CAATGTDGYEQYF | TGTGCCGCAACCGGGACAGATGGCTACGAGCAGTACTTC
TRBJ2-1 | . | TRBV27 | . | CASSLSVGSYNEQFF | TGTGCCAGCAGTTTATCGGTGGGCTCCTACAATGAGCAGTTCTTC
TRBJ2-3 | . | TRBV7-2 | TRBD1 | CASSLGGPGQGTDTQYF | TGTGCCAGCAGCTTAGGCGGCCCGGGACAGGGGACAGATACGCAGTATTTT
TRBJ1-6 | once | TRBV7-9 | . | CASSLNSPLHF | TGTGCCAGCAGCTTAAATTCACCCCTCCACTTT
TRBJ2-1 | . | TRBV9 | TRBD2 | CASSGASGALGVQFF | TGTGCCAGCAGCGGGGCTAGCGGGGCGCTGGGAGTGCAGTTCTTC
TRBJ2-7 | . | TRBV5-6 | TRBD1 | CASTLRSPTGGYEQYF | TGTGCCAGCACCCTCAGAAGCCCGACAGGGGGCTACGAGCAGTACTTC